These 16 T cell receptor beta chains originate from one sample sequenced in a study of technical replicates of blood from a handful of donors. Clones were sequenced by immunoSEQ multiplex PCR, and TCRdb holds only the in-frame ones, with some missing. The repertoire holds over 55,000 clones, with 90% to 95% as singletons. Sequencing was done on a sample of PBMCs. These receptor sequences come from a human donor in good health. Some clones in this sample may be carry-over from other donors' samples.

The V call is TRBV11-1, the J call TRBJ2-7; 7 bases match TRBD2. The CDR3 has 18 residues. The germline CDR1 and CDR2 sequences are SGHAT and FQDESV (reference sequence). V lost 4 bases to trimming and J lost 2 bases; unmatched junction nucleotides: 17. The CDR3 sequence: CASSSTSARKRGTYEQYF. The CDR3 nucleotides read TGTGCCAGCAGCTCCACTAGCGCGAGAAAAAGAGGAACCTACGAGCAGTACTTC.

The J gene is TRBJ2-3, the V gene TRBV9; perhaps TRBD2 as D (5 bases). This CDR3 is 14 amino acids long. CDR1 SGDLS and CDR2 YYNGEE come from the germline V gene. Trimming pared 4 bases from V and 1 base from J, leaving 10 bases between. In DNA, the CDR3 is TGTGCCAGCAGCTCGGGGTCCCGCACAGATACGCAGTATTTT. Its translation is CASSSGSRTDTQYF. Variable domain in full (rest from reference TRBV9 and TRBJ2-3): DSGVTQTPKHLITATGQRVTLRCSPRSGDLSVYWYQQSLDQGLQFLIQYYNGEERAKGNILERFSAQQFPDLHSELNLSSLELGDSALYFCASSSGSRTDTQYFGPGTRLTVL.

A single count supports this clone. This chain uses TRBV20-1 with TRBJ1-2; maybe TRBD1 (5 bases). Trimming stripped 0 bases from V and 11 bases from J, with 10 bases between. This CDR3 comprises 11 residues. Germline CDR1 reads DFQATT; CDR2 reads SNEGSKA (reference sequence). The CDR3: CSAREARAYTF. The CDR3 DNA is TGCAGTGCTAGAGAGGCCAGGGCTTACACCTTC.

The count of this clone is one. The chain is built from TRBV2 and TRBJ2-7, with 7 bases matching TRBD1. From germline, CDR1 is SNHLY and CDR2 FYNNEI. V shed 5 bases, J shed 3 bases, and the junction held 10 bases outside the gene matches. The CDR3 extends over 15 amino acids. CDR3 bases: TGTGCCAGCAGTCGTCAGGGGGTTCTCCTCTACGAGCAGTACTTC. It codes for CASSRQGVLLYEQYF.

The rearrangement joins TRBV5-8 to TRBJ2-1, with a weak D call TRBD1 (6 bases). V shed 4 bases and J shed 6 bases, with 14 bases lying between them. The CDR3 runs 14 residues. CDR1 is SGHTS and CDR2 is YDEGEE in the germline V gene. This chain's CDR3 is CASSREGDLNEQFF. CDR3 in DNA: TGTGCCAGCAGCCGAGAGGGGGACCTCAATGAGCAGTTCTTC.

This clone was recorded only once. The V gene is TRBV4-2, the J gene TRBJ2-7, with a tentative D call TRBD2 (7 bases). This CDR3 contains 17 residues. The V end was cut by 2 bases, the J end by 3 bases, with 20 bases between. Per germline, CDR1 LGHNA and CDR2 YNFKEQ. CDR3 region: CASSQLKGGEHFYEQYF. The CDR3 nucleotides are TGTGCCAGCAGCCAACTTAAAGGGGGGGAACACTTCTACGAGCAGTACTTC.

This clone was found once. This sequence joins TRBV20-1 and TRBJ2-1; 7 nucleotides match TRBD2. Germline V CDR1 and CDR2: DFQATT, SNEGSKA (reference sequence). Germline trimming cut 7 bases from V and 9 bases from J; bases unmatched to any gene: 6. This CDR3 comprises 11 residues. CDR3 sequence (DNA): TGCAGTGTGGGGAGGGGTGGTGAGCAGTTCTTC. Translated: CSVGRGGEQFF.

This rearrangement joins TRBV2 to TRBJ2-3, with TRBD1 as a possible D gene (7 bases). Between the trimmed V and J ends, which lost 2 bases and 6 bases, there was a span of 12 bases. CDR3 length: 14 residues. Looked up from germline, CDR1 is SNHLY and CDR2 is FYNNEI. CDR3 coding DNA: TGTGCCAGCAGTGAAAGTGCAGGGGGGGATACGCAGTATTTT. Translated: CASSESAGGDTQYF.

V and J are TRBV2 and TRBJ2-2; 13 bases match TRBD2. CDR1 and CDR2 from the germline V gene are SNHLY and FYNNEI. The junction had 7 bases not matched to a gene; V was cut back by 7 bases and J by 5 bases. The CDR3 extends over 16 amino acids. CDR3 loop: CASKGLAGVGTGELFF. The CDR3 bases are TGTGCCAGCAAAGGACTAGCGGGAGTTGGGACCGGGGAGCTGTTTTTT.

The V call is TRBV19, the J call TRBJ2-7, with D possibly being TRBD2 (5 bases). This CDR3 region has 13 residues. Trimming took 6 bases from V and 2 from J, leaving 11 bases between them. Germline loops: CDR1 LNHDA, CDR2 SQIVND (reference sequence). The CDR3 reads CASSPGLTYEQYF. In DNA, the CDR3 is TGTGCCAGTAGCCCCGGACTTACCTACGAGCAGTACTTC. Complete variable domain (other parts from reference TRBV19 and TRBJ2-7): DGGITQSPKYLFRKEGQNVTLSCEQNLNHDAMYWYRQDPGQGLRLIYYSQIVNDFQKGDIAEGYSVSREKKESFPLTVTSAQKNPTAFYLCASSPGLTYEQYFGPGTRLTVT.

V gene TRBV29-1 combines with J gene TRBJ2-7, with TRBD2 as a possible D gene (6 bases). The CDR3 is 13 residues long. The V end lost 6 bases, the J end lost 0 bases, and 12 bases lay between the germline ends. The germline V gene has CDR1 SQVTM and CDR2 ANQGSEA. The CDR3 loop is CSVQTGGSYEQYF. DNA for the CDR3: TGCAGCGTGCAGACCGGGGGCTCCTACGAGCAGTACTTC.

The chain has TRBV28 and TRBJ1-2, with D maybe TRBD1 (6 bases). This CDR3 contains 15 residues. Germline V gene sequence: CDR1 MDHEN, CDR2 SYDVKM. V was pared by 5 bases and J by 5 bases, with 18 bases between. The CDR3 region is CASSPPQGLGYGYTF. The CDR3 nucleotides read TGTGCCAGCAGTCCTCCACAGGGATTGGGTTATGGCTACACCTTC.

The rearrangement joins TRBV7-2 to TRBJ2-1; possible D gene TRBD2, 6 bases. CDR1 and CDR2 (germline): SGHTA, FQGNSA. The CDR3 consists of 13 residues. The CDR3, as DNA: TGTTTAACGGGGGAGAGCTCCTACAATGAGCAGTTCTTC. It is translated as CLTGESSYNEQFF.

The rearrangement uses TRBV6-1 and TRBJ1-5; D ambiguous. Germline CDR1 MNHNS, CDR2 SASEGT. V lost 6 bases and J 6 bases, leaving 15 bases between the germline ends. The CDR3 contains 14 residues. CDR3 in amino acids: CASRREIGLQPQHF. CDR3 DNA: TGTGCCAGCAGAAGGGAGATAGGCCTTCAGCCCCAGCATTTT.

The chain is built from TRBV5-1 and TRBJ1-2; 7 bases align to TRBD1. Germline V gene lookup returns CDR1 SGHRS and CDR2 YFSETQ. The CDR3 sequence is 16 residues long. V dropped 2 bases and J dropped 1; count of bases not matched to a gene: 8. The CDR3 bases are TGCGCCAGCAGCTTTCCGGGACAGACCCTTAACTATGGCTACACCTTC. Encoded protein: CASSFPGQTLNYGYTF.

This clone was counted between two and nine times. The chain has TRBV5-1 and TRBJ2-5, with D maybe TRBD1 (6 bases). This CDR3 comprises 14 residues. Germline loops: CDR1 SGHRS, CDR2 YFSETQ. V was shortened by 1 base and J by 0 bases, with 7 bases between the two germline ends. CDR3 region: CASSLRDNQETQYF. In DNA, the CDR3 is TGCGCCAGCAGCTTGAGGGACAACCAAGAGACCCAGTACTTC.